The present entry profiles one TCR beta chain with its context. What it binds is unknown. The record originates from a study of CD8+ T cells in alopecia areata. Whole-study context: Treated patients received oral tofacitinib, 5 to 10 mg twice daily. Points from the study as a whole: Clonality in the scalp and expanded CD8+ clones ranked among the top 100 were significantly decreased by tofacitinib. There were also resident alphabeta T cells of normal skin sequenced in scalp samples. Lesional scalp, especially alopecia totalis/universalis, showed higher clonality than normal scalp.

Stated treatment: oral pan-JAK inhibitor, 5-10 mg twice daily. The sequencing template was cDNA reverse transcribed from extracted RNA. Generated by immunoSEQ multiplex PCR, the TCRdb table keeps only in-frame clones and is missing some. The table shows 95,000 to 100,000 clones, with around 60% occurring only once. CDR3 size: 14 residues. The ends lost 4 bases at V and 10 bases at J; junction bases unmatched: 3. Germline V gene sequence: CDR1 SGHDT, CDR2 YYEEEE. This material consisted of CD8+ T cells sorted from blood, taken between weeks 55 and 65, from a patient treated with tofacitinib. The V and J genes are TRBV5-6 and TRBJ1-6, with 12 bases lining up with TRBD1. This sequence was found in a human donor with alopecia areata. The CDR3 loop is CASSPGTGGSPLHF. The DNA for the CDR3 is TGTGCCAGCAGCCCCGGGACAGGGGGCTCACCCCTCCACTTT.